This T cell receptor beta chain was profiled in a study of T-cell memory formation after mild COVID-19. Findings of the study overall: There was no confirmation that second-wave clones peaking on day 37 were SARS-CoV-2 specific.

The sample holds one count of this clonotype. Its cognate antigen is unknown. Each CDR3 protein is one row after TCRdb ran MiXCR on the 5' RACE reads. The profile covers fewer than 400,000 distinct CDR3 sequences, with about a sixth appearing a single time and 20% to 25% taken by the ten largest. Trimming stripped 4 bases from V and 1 base from J, with 23 bases between. The CDR3 consists of 19 residues. This chain connects TRBV23-1 to TRBJ2-4; no clear D. TRBV23-1 is an open reading frame whose function is uncertain. The receptor was derived from a man between 18 and 29 years old who had mild COVID-19 (a few samples of this study predate the infection). Cell type and time point are not known. What was sequenced was PBMCs or a T cell subset sorted from them (not recorded which). CDR3 loop: CASSRAEGPSFAAKNIQYF. CDR3 DNA sequence: TGCGCCAGCAGTCGGGCTGAAGGACCGAGCTTCGCCGCCAAAAACATTCAGTACTTC.